This T cell receptor (beta chain) was recovered during a study of Graves' ophthalmopathy and Graves' hyperthyroidism. This clonotype was picked up many times. Amplification of the TCR beta CDR3 regions used RNA transcripts (as template). An initial RT-PCR round employing HTBI primers preceded a second-round multiplex PCR. TCRdb called the multiplex PCR reads again in MiXCR, with one record for every CDR3 protein. The data show about 620,000 distinct CDR3 sequences, about a fifth seen once. Sequenced material: peripheral blood. This TCR came from a woman between 18 and 30 years old with stable Graves' hyperthyroidism. Some clones in this sample may be carry-over from other donors' samples.

The CDR3 sequence: CASSPERAELAKNIQYF. The CDR3 DNA sequence: TGTGCCAGCAGCCCAGAGAGGGCAGAGTTAGCCAAAAACATTCAGTACTTC. The chain carries TRBV7-2 and TRBJ2-4, with TRBD2 as a possible D gene (5 bases). V was pared by 5 bases and J by 0 bases, with 17 bases between. CDR1 is SGHTA and CDR2 is FQGNSA in the germline V gene. The CDR3 is 17 amino acids.